The T cell receptor beta chain described here comes from a study of beta chain features in type 1 diabetes. Study as a whole: Patients and healthy donors were similar in age, gender and cell yields.

What was sequenced were expressed TCRB transcripts, since all of the isolated RNA had been reverse transcribed. TCRdb's table, derived via immunoSEQ multiplex PCR, lists solely in-frame clones and lacks some. The sample includes about 650,000 clones, around 12% of them seen just once. CDR3 length: 15 amino acids. The V end was cut by 0 bases, the J end by 2 bases, with 10 bases between. Per germline, CDR1 SGHTA and CDR2 FQGNSA. A note on this clone: Its antigen is not known.

Overall study results and limits: PCR could preferentially amplify shorter templates, alike in patients and controls. Since sequencing was performed on cDNA, cells with high TCR expression could be over-represented. TCRB CDR3s were moderately but significantly shorter in Type 1 diabetes patients in all four CD4+ subsets. Healthy donors had naive, central memory and Treg TCRB repertoires that appeared less similar than those seen among patients.

The chain is built from TRBV7-2 and TRBJ2-5; no reliable D call. The source material was naive CD4+ T cells from blood. This TCR came from a man aged 25-45 years with type 1 diabetes. DNA for the CDR3: TGTGCCAGCAGCTTAGCGCGAACGGAACAAGAGACCCAGTACTTC. Translating gives CASSLARTEQETQYF.